This TCR beta chain was recorded in a study of vaccination effects on CD4 cells after COVID-19. The germline V gene has CDR1 SGHAT and CDR2 FQNNGV. There are 15 residues in the CDR3. The trim removed 3 bases at V and 1 base at J, leaving 1 base unmatched. In the case of this clone: Its antigen remains unknown.

The protocol was immunoSEQ multiplex PCR, while the TCRdb copy is restricted to in-frame clones and leaves out a portion. The sample has fewer than 40,000 clones, 70% to 85% seen once. Pools of viral peptides were used by the ViraFEST assay to expand antigen-specific CD4+ T cells ahead of sequencing. At the end of 10 days of culture, CD4+ T cells were isolated. BNT162b2 vaccine or mRNA-1273 vaccine was given to participants in two doses. The specimen was CD4+ T cells from PBMCs cultured with HCoV-NL63 spike peptides, collected after COVID-19 vaccination. The sequence derives from a human donor who received a COVID-19 vaccine. Some clones in this sample may be carry-over from other donors' samples. The chain has TRBV11-2 and TRBJ2-2; 8 nucleotides match TRBD2. This chain's CDR3 is CASSFGGGNTGELFF. The CDR3 DNA is TGTGCCAGCAGCTTCGGGGGGGGGAACACCGGGGAGCTGTTTTTT.